The 4 T cell receptor beta chains in this list originate from one sample, sequenced in a study of cytomegalovirus exposure and HLA in healthy donors. The primer mix had 60 Vbeta and 13 Jbeta primers. Sequenced by immunoSEQ multiplex PCR; TCRdb stores in-frame clones only, minus some. The sample includes under 200,000 clones, roughly 77% of them seen just once. Material: PBMCs. These receptors were obtained from a woman aged 45 to 65 in good health and CMV-seropositive.

The chain combines TRBV5-1 with TRBJ2-3; D is possibly TRBD2 (6 bases). Trimming removed 0 bases at V and 0 bases at J, with 8 bases between. The CDR3 extends over 15 amino acids. From germline, CDR1 is SGHRS and CDR2 YFSETQ. The CDR3, as DNA: TGCGCCAGCAGCTTGGGAGGACTAAGCACAGATACGCAGTATTTT. It encodes CASSLGGLSTDTQYF.

CDR3 region: CAISEVFGGANQPQHF. CDR3 bases: TGTGCCATCAGTGAGGTTTTCGGGGGGGCCAATCAGCCCCAGCATTTT. This chain links TRBV10-3 with TRBJ1-5, with TRBD1 as a possible D gene (6 bases). This CDR3 spans 16 amino acids. Germline lookup yields CDR1 ENHRY and CDR2 SYGVKD. The V and J ends lost 2 bases and 3 bases respectively, with 14 bases between them.

This chain links TRBV7-3 with TRBJ2-3, with 11 bases identical to TRBD2. V was clipped by 1 base and J by 7 bases; unmatched bases: 10. CDR3 size: 17 residues. Germline V gene lookup returns CDR1 SGHTA and CDR2 FQGTGA. CDR3 sequence reads: CASSLSGTSGGPNTQYF. The CDR3 DNA reads as TGTGCCAGCAGCTTAAGCGGAACTAGCGGGGGACCGAATACGCAGTATTTT.

V gene TRBV19 combines with J gene TRBJ1-6, with a weak D call TRBD1 (6 bases). Trimming removed 8 bases at V and 7 bases at J, with 18 bases between. The CDR3 has 15 residues. Germline assignment: CDR1 LNHDA and CDR2 SQIVND (reference sequence). CDR3: CASSAYRAVNSPLHF. The CDR3 coding sequence is TGTGCCAGTTCGGCCTACAGGGCCGTCAATTCACCCCTCCACTTT.